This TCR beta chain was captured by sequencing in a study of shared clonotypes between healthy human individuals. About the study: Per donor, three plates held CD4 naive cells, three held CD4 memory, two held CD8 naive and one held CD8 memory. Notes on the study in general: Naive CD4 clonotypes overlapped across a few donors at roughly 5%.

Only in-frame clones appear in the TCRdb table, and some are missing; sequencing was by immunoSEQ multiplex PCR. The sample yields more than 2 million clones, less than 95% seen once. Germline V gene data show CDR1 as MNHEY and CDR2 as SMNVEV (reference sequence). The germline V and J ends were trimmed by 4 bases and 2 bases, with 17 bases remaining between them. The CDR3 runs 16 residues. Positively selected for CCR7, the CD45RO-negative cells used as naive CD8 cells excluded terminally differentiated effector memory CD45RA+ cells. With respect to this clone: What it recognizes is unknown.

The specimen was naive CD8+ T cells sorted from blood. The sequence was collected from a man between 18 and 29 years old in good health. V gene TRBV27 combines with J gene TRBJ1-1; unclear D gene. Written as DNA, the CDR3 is TGTGCCAGCAGTTCCCTAGTTGCGGGAGCAAACACTGAAGCTTTCTTT. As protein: CASSSLVAGANTEAFF.